A selection of T cell receptor beta chains follows, all from one sample in a study of beta chain features in type 1 diabetes. Assay used: immunoSEQ multiplex PCR; TCRdb lists only in-frame clones, some missing. The data contain more than 250,000 clones, around 21% of them singletons. The sequenced sample consisted of naive CD4+ T cells from blood. Every receptor here comes from a woman aged 40 to 49 with type 1 diabetes. The CDR3 runs from the conserved cysteine through the conserved F or W. D genes are given only for firm matches. Only part of the rows carry a size: once, few, many, or a class if the clone is expanded.

TRBV7-3	NA	few	TRBJ2-1	TGTGCCAGCAGCTTACCGGGGAGCTCCTACAATGAGCAGTTCTTC	CASSLPGSSYNEQFF
TRBV29-1	NA	NA	TRBJ2-1	TGCAGCGTGTCACAGGGCACTGAGCAGTTCTTC	CSVSQGTEQFF
TRBV28	NA	NA	TRBJ1-4	TGTGCCAGCAGTTTGGGCAGCCCTAATGAAAAACTGTTTTTT	CASSLGSPNEKLFF
TRBV4-1	NA	few	TRBJ1-4	TGCGCCAGCAGCCAAGACGTCTGGACCCGAGGGAGGGAAAAACTGTTTTTT	CASSQDVWTRGREKLFF
TRBV2	NA	few	TRBJ1-5	TGTGCCAGCAACGCTGGACAGACATCAAATCAGCCCCAGCATTTT	CASNAGQTSNQPQHF
TRBV30	NA	NA	TRBJ1-1	TGTGTAATCGGGACTGAAGCTTTCTTT	CVIGTEAFF
TRBV9	NA	few	TRBJ1-1	TGTGCCAGCAGCTGGGGGGGGGAGGGAACTGAAGCTTTCTTT	CASSWGGEGTEAFF
TRBV5-1	NA	few	TRBJ1-1	TGCGCCAGCAGCCACAGAGAGAACACTGAAGCTTTCTTT	CASSHRENTEAFF
TRBV28	TRBD1	few	TRBJ1-1	TGTGCCAGCAGCTCGGGACAGGCCACTGAAGCTTTCTTT	CASSSGQATEAFF
TRBV29-1	NA	few	TRBJ1-1	TGCAGCGTTGAGGGAGATTCCATGAACACTGAAGCTTTCTTT	CSVEGDSMNTEAFF
TRBV10-3	NA	NA	TRBJ1-5	TGTGCCATCAGTGATCAGGGGAATCAGCCCCAGCATTTT	CAISDQGNQPQHF